Shown below are 23 T cell receptor beta chains from a single sample sequenced in a study of graft-versus-host responses after intestinal transplantation. Using immunoSEQ multiplex PCR, the repertoire was profiled, and TCRdb retains in-frame clones only, with some absent. There are about 98,000 clones in the sample; 86% occur only once, and approximately 1.5% lies in the top ten. The source was PBMCs, collected 255 days after intestinal transplant. The receptors originated from a human patient who received an intestinal transplant, so some T cells may come from the graft donor.

The V gene is TRBV28, the J gene TRBJ1-2; TRBD1 might be the D (6 bases). The CDR3 totals 13 residues. Per the germline V gene, CDR1 is MDHEN and CDR2 is SYDVKM. With 6 bases removed from V and 5 bases from J, the gap between germline ends came to 13 bases. CDR3 amino acids: CASRSTGRYGYTF. CDR3 coding DNA: TGTGCCAGCAGGTCAACAGGGCGGTATGGCTACACCTTC.

Written as DNA, the CDR3 is TGTGCCAGCAGCGGACGACAAGCCTACGAGCAGTACGTC. This encodes CASSGRQAYEQYV. J is TRBJ2-7 and V is TRBV11-2; no firm D call. The CDR3 is 13 amino acids. V was cut by 5 bases and J by 2 bases, with 10 bases left in between. Germline V CDR1 and CDR2: SGHAT, FQNNGV.

The rearrangement uses TRBV6-1 and TRBJ2-7, with a tentative D call TRBD1 (5 bases). CDR1 is MNHNS, CDR2 SASEGT, per germline. Trimming removed 4 bases at V and 3 bases at J, with 7 bases between. The CDR3 extends over 12 amino acids. The CDR3 loop reads CASSVQGYEQYF. CDR3 nucleotides: TGTGCCAGCAGTGTCCAGGGCTACGAGCAGTACTTC.

The chain carries TRBV29-1 and TRBJ2-7; no clear D. Looked up from germline, CDR1 is SQVTM and CDR2 is ANQGSEA. Trimming cost V 5 bases and J 0 bases, with 5 bases left between them. The CDR3 contains 11 residues. CDR3 amino acids: CSVRTSYEQYF. The CDR3 DNA sequence: TGCAGCGTTAGGACCTCCTACGAGCAGTACTTC.

The rearrangement uses TRBV5-1 and TRBJ2-2; 7 positions agree with TRBD2. Germline CDR1 is SGHRS and CDR2 is YFSETQ. This CDR3 is built from 15 residues. The V gene end was trimmed by 0 bases and the J gene end by 6 bases; junction bases not matched to a gene: 5. The CDR3 bases are TGCGCCAGCAGCTTGGATCCAGGGAGGGCCGGGGAGCTGTTTTTT. Amino acid sequence: CASSLDPGRAGELFF. Looking up the rest from reference TRBV5-1 and TRBJ2-2 gives the full variable domain: KAGVTQTPRYLIKTRGQQVTLSCSPISGHRSVSWYQQTPGQGLQFLFEYFSETQRNKGNFPGRFSGRQFSNSRSEMNVSTLELGDSALYLCASSLDPGRAGELFFGEGSRLTVL.

The J gene is TRBJ2-5, the V gene TRBV6-5; 9 nucleotides agree with TRBD1. This CDR3 is built from 13 residues. The trim removed 6 bases at V and 2 bases at J, leaving 1 base unmatched. Germline V gene data show CDR1 as MNHEY and CDR2 as SVGAGI. In nucleotides, the CDR3 is TGTGCCAGCAGGGACAGGGGACAAGAGACCCAGTACTTC. Its translation is CASRDRGQETQYF.

J is TRBJ2-2 and V is TRBV27; 8 bases map to TRBD2. Germline CDR1 and CDR2: MNHEY and SMNVEV (reference sequence). This CDR3 comprises 13 residues. Unmatched junction bases numbered 3, after V lost 4 bases and J lost 8 bases. The CDR3 DNA sequence: TGTGCCAGCAGTTCGGGGGGGTCAGGGGAGCTGTTTTTT. It yields the protein CASSSGGSGELFF.

The chain links TRBV6-4 to TRBJ2-5, with D perhaps TRBD1 (5 bases). Germline V gene sequence: CDR1 MRHNA, CDR2 SNTAGT. The CDR3 is 15 amino acids. With 0 bases removed from V and 3 bases from J, the gap between germline ends came to 11 bases. The CDR3 here is CASSDSAGLKETQYF. For the CDR3, the DNA is TGTGCCAGCAGTGACTCGGCAGGGCTAAAAGAGACCCAGTACTTC.

The gene calls are TRBV15 and TRBJ2-7; 9 bases are a match to TRBD1. CDR3 length equals 15 residues. Trimming took 0 bases from V and 7 from J; bases not matched to a gene: 7. Germline V gene sequence: CDR1 LNHNV, CDR2 YYDKDF (reference sequence). CDR3 loop: CATSREDRGSREQYV. Written as DNA, the CDR3 is TGTGCCACCAGCAGAGAAGACAGGGGGTCGAGGGAGCAGTACGTC.

This clone came up a few times. The chain recombines TRBV15 with TRBJ2-2, with D possibly being TRBD2 (5 bases). Germline CDR1 reads LNHNV; CDR2 reads YYDKDF (reference sequence). Trimming shortened V by 5 bases and J by 7 bases, and 14 bases separated the two germline ends. This CDR3 comprises 14 residues. DNA for the CDR3: TGTGCCACCAGCCCCCGATGGGCGGGCGGGGAGCTGTTTTTT. Protein sequence: CATSPRWAGGELFF.

The gene calls are TRBV2 and TRBJ1-1; perhaps TRBD1 as D (6 bases). The V and J ends lost 6 bases and 1 base respectively, with 9 bases between them. The length of the CDR3 is 13 residues. CDR1 and CDR2 from the germline V gene are SNHLY and FYNNEI. CDR3 region: CASRADRNTEAFF. For the CDR3, the DNA is TGTGCCAGCAGGGCGGACAGGAACACTGAAGCTTTCTTT.

The chain carries TRBV10-1 and TRBJ1-4; no reliable D call. This CDR3 has 14 residues. CDR1 WNHNN and CDR2 SYGVQD come from the germline V gene (reference sequence). Trimming took 5 bases from V and 7 from J, leaving 14 bases between them. In nucleotides, the CDR3 is TGCGCCAGCAGTCCGGACCCGGCCGGTGAAAAACTGTTTTTT. Amino acids: CASSPDPAGEKLFF.

This sequence joins TRBV27 and TRBJ2-7; D remains ambiguous. The CDR3 extends over 15 amino acids. Germline CDR1 MNHEY, CDR2 SMNVEV (reference sequence). V lost 1 base, J lost 4 bases, and 14 bases lay in between. The CDR3 region is CASSLLAERAYEQYF. The CDR3 DNA follows: TGTGCCAGCAGTTTATTGGCAGAAAGGGCATACGAGCAGTACTTC.

The count of this clone is one. The rearrangement uses TRBV27 and TRBJ2-1; D unresolved. The CDR3 is 15 amino acids. V shed 0 bases and J shed 6 bases, with 12 bases lying between them. The germline CDR1 and CDR2 sequences are MNHEY and SMNVEV (reference sequence). The CDR3 DNA reads TGTGCCAGCAGTTTATCGGCGGTCCGGCTCAATGAGCAGTTCTTC. The encoded protein is CASSLSAVRLNEQFF.

The chain employs TRBV6-5 and TRBJ1-5; D not certain. Germline assignment: CDR1 MNHEY and CDR2 SVGAGI. The length of the CDR3 is 13 residues. V was shortened by 6 bases and J by 3 bases, with 9 bases between the two germline ends. The CDR3 loop is CASSGRVNQPQHF. Here the CDR3 DNA reads TGTGCCAGCAGCGGGCGAGTCAATCAGCCCCAGCATTTT.

The count of this clone is one. In the same sample, other DNA sequences code for this CDR3. The chain links TRBV28 to TRBJ1-4; 8 bases are a match to TRBD1. The CDR3 is made up of 15 amino acids. J was trimmed by 1 base and V by 5 bases; bases with no gene match: 3. Per germline, CDR1 MDHEN and CDR2 SYDVKM. The chain's CDR3 is CASSQTGETNEKLFF. CDR3 nucleotide sequence: TGTGCCAGCAGTCAGACAGGGGAAACTAATGAAAAACTGTTTTTT.

This chain uses TRBV7-2 with TRBJ2-1; a possible D gene is TRBD1 (5 bases). The CDR3 totals 12 residues. The germline V gene has CDR1 SGHTA and CDR2 FQGNSA. Trimming took off 3 bases at V and 7 bases at J, with 7 bases between the two ends. The CDR3 DNA follows: TGTGCCAGCAGCTTCCAGGGAAATGAGCAGTTCTTC. Translated, it gives CASSFQGNEQFF.

J is TRBJ2-7 and V is TRBV10-1, with TRBD1 matching over 10 bases. The V gene's germline CDR1 is WNHNN and CDR2 SYGVQD (reference sequence). CDR3 length: 16 residues. V lost 2 bases, J lost 9 bases, and 13 bases stayed unmatched. CDR3 protein: CASSETPGQGIPGQYF. The CDR3 nucleotides read TGCGCCAGCAGTGAGACTCCGGGACAGGGGATCCCCGGGCAGTACTTC.

Comments on this clone: Other DNA sequences in this specimen translate into the identical CDR3. V and J are TRBV6-5 and TRBJ1-4, with no clear D. V shed 2 bases and J shed 8 bases, with 6 bases lying between them. Germline CDR1 MNHEY, CDR2 SVGAGI. This CDR3 has 12 residues. The CDR3 loop is CASSYLGEKLFF. The CDR3, as DNA: TGTGCCAGCAGTTACCTCGGGGAAAAACTGTTTTTT.

The chain carries TRBV2 and TRBJ1-1; D remains unclear. CDR1 and CDR2 (germline): SNHLY, FYNNEI. Trimming left V 8 bases short and J 2 bases short, with 9 bases between. This CDR3 has 12 amino acids. The CDR3 spells CASGEGNTEAFF. CDR3 nucleotide sequence: TGTGCCAGCGGGGAGGGAAACACTGAAGCTTTCTTT. Variable domain in full (rest from reference TRBV2 and TRBJ1-1): EPEVTQTPSHQVTQMGQEVILRCVPISNHLYFYWYRQILGQKVEFLVSFYNNEISEKSEIFDDQFSVERPDGSNFTLKIRSTKLEDSAMYFCASGEGNTEAFFGQGTRLTVV.

The chain carries TRBV15 and TRBJ2-2; 10 bases fit TRBD2. This CDR3 contains 15 residues. Germline V gene data show CDR1 as LNHNV and CDR2 as YYDKDF (reference sequence). V trimming: 5 bases; J trimming: 6 bases; junction bases outside the gene matches: 6. Written as DNA, the CDR3 is TGTGCCACCAGCGTCGGGACTAGCGAGGCCGGGGAGCTGTTTTTT. It specifies CATSVGTSEAGELFF. Full variable domain (remainder filled in from reference TRBV15 and TRBJ2-2): DAMVIQNPRYQVTQFGKPVTLSCSQTLNHNVMYWYQQKSSQAPKLLFHYYDKDFNNEADTPDNFQSRRPNTSFCFLDIRSPGLGDTAMYLCATSVGTSEAGELFFGEGSRLTVL.

This sequence joins TRBV9 and TRBJ2-2, with a tentative D call TRBD2 (5 bases). The CDR3 spans 17 residues. CDR1 SGDLS and CDR2 YYNGEE come from the germline V gene. Deletions cut 0 bases from V and 2 bases from J, with 14 bases between. The CDR3 loop is CASSVATGSLNTGELFF. CDR3 DNA: TGTGCCAGCAGCGTAGCTACGGGGTCTTTAAACACCGGGGAGCTGTTTTTT. The full variable domain, rest sourced from reference TRBV9 and TRBJ2-2, is DSGVTQTPKHLITATGQRVTLRCSPRSGDLSVYWYQQSLDQGLQFLIQYYNGEERAKGNILERFSAQQFPDLHSELNLSSLELGDSALYFCASSVATGSLNTGELFFGEGSRLTVL.

This chain joins TRBV27 and TRBJ1-3, with 10 nucleotides matching TRBD1. The CDR3 consists of 15 residues. Germline CDR1 reads MNHEY; CDR2 reads SMNVEV (reference sequence). Trimming removed 5 bases from V and 2 bases from J; junction bases left unmatched: 3. As DNA, the CDR3 is TGTGCCAGCAGTCTCGGGACAGGGGCTGGAAACACCATATATTTT. The encoded protein is CASSLGTGAGNTIYF.